The 11 T cell receptor beta chains given below trace back to one sample, sequenced in a study of blood T cell repertoires in COVID-19 (TCRdb year 2020). The library was made by the immunoSEQ multiplex PCR assay. This is the immuneACCESS table as TCRdb keeps it, with only in-frame sequences that have V and J called. A part of the clones is gone; compared with another copy, unresolved V genes explain less than half, and the rest is unexplained. The table for this sample lists around 300,000 clones; 89% of them were counted only once. Together, the top ten hold approximately 1.5% of the sample. Material for sequencing was PBMCs or T cells enriched from blood (not recorded which). The source is a woman aged 40 to 55 who had recovered from COVID-19.

The J gene is TRBJ2-3, the V gene TRBV9; D not certain. The V end lost 3 bases, the J end lost 1 base, and 24 bases lay between the germline ends. CDR3 size: 19 residues. CDR1 SGDLS and CDR2 YYNGEE come from the germline V gene. CDR3 amino acids: CASSGGPSHPLKGTDTQYF. The CDR3 DNA is TGTGCCAGCAGCGGAGGCCCATCCCATCCACTTAAGGGCACAGATACGCAGTATTTT.

The chain is built from TRBV5-1 and TRBJ2-3; 16 bases align to TRBD2. The CDR3 is 18 residues long. J gave up 3 bases and V 4 bases, and 8 bases lay outside the gene matches. Per the germline V gene, CDR1 is SGHRS and CDR2 is YFSETQ. The DNA for the CDR3 is TGCGCCAGCAGCCCCGGGACTAGCGGGAGGGCCATAACAGATACGCAGTATTTT. As protein: CASSPGTSGRAITDTQYF.

This chain uses TRBV5-6 with TRBJ2-1; maybe TRBD2 (7 bases). Germline V lookup: CDR1 SGHDT, CDR2 YYEEEE. This CDR3 region has 15 residues. V was pared by 3 bases and J by 6 bases, with 16 bases between. CDR3 sequence reads: CASSWGAGLSNEQFF. CDR3 sequence (DNA): TGTGCCAGCAGCTGGGGGGCGGGACTATCCAATGAGCAGTTCTTC.

The chain carries TRBV30 and TRBJ2-7, with 12 bases matching TRBD2. V was pared by 7 bases and J by 2 bases, with 6 bases of the junction left unmatched. In germline, CDR1 is GTSNPN, CDR2 SVGIG (reference sequence). This CDR3 is 14 amino acids long. The CDR3 here is CAYTLAGGPYEQYF. The CDR3, as DNA: TGTGCCTACACCCTAGCGGGAGGGCCCTACGAGCAGTACTTC.

This chain links TRBV3-1 (or the pseudogene TRBV3-2) with TRBJ2-1; 9 bases line up with TRBD2. Germline CDR1 LGHDT, CDR2 YNNKEL (reference sequence). The CDR3 is 13 amino acids. J gave up 14 bases and V 0 bases, and 5 bases lay outside the gene matches. CDR3 sequence reads: CASSQEREGHEFF. The DNA for the CDR3 is TGTGCCAGCAGCCAAGAGCGGGAGGGCCACGAGTTCTTC.

V usage is TRBV5-1 and J usage is TRBJ1-2, with D unclear. The CDR3 is made up of 17 amino acids. The ends were cut back, 0 bases at V and 0 bases at J, with 15 bases in the middle. Germline CDR1 reads SGHRS; CDR2 reads YFSETQ. CDR3 nucleotide sequence: TGCGCCAGCAGCTTGGGAGGCAGCTCGAATACTAACTATGGCTACACCTTC. This codes for CASSLGGSSNTNYGYTF.

The V and J genes are TRBV15 and TRBJ1-2, with 7 positions matching TRBD1. The CDR3 covers 13 residues. J gave up 4 bases and V 5 bases, and 4 bases lay outside the gene matches. Germline-derived CDR1 and CDR2 are LNHNV and YYDKDF (reference sequence). CDR3 protein: CATSAGTAYGYTF. The CDR3 DNA is TGTGCCACCAGCGCCGGGACAGCCTATGGCTACACCTTC.

This clone has just one count. The chain links TRBV27 to TRBJ2-2; a weak D match, TRBD2 (6 bases). Germline V lookup: CDR1 MNHEY, CDR2 SMNVEV (reference sequence). V was cut by 3 bases and J by 1 base, with 9 bases left in between. The CDR3 spans 15 residues. The DNA of the CDR3 is TGTGCCAGCAGTTTGGGGGGAGGGAACACCGGGGAGCTGTTTTTT. Translating it yields CASSLGGGNTGELFF.

The V and J genes are TRBV29-1 and TRBJ1-1; no reliable D call. V was trimmed by 4 bases and J by 7 bases, leaving 10 bases between them. The CDR3 runs to 11 residues. Germline V CDR1 and CDR2: SQVTM, ANQGSEA. The CDR3 is CSVVVAIEAFF. CDR3 nucleotide sequence: TGCAGCGTTGTGGTTGCGATTGAAGCTTTCTTT.

The chain joins TRBV19 to TRBJ1-6; D may be TRBD1 (5 bases). This CDR3 comprises 13 residues. Trimming removed 8 bases at V and 9 bases at J, with 14 bases between. Germline V CDR1 and CDR2: LNHDA, SQIVND (reference sequence). The CDR3 spells CASRGVRASPLHF. The CDR3 coding sequence is TGTGCCAGTCGGGGGGTGCGGGCTTCACCCCTCCACTTT.

V gene TRBV5-1 combines with J gene TRBJ2-7; TRBD2 is a possible D gene (5 bases). V dropped 2 bases and J dropped 7 bases, with 13 bases sitting between them. The CDR3 runs 13 residues. Looked up from germline, CDR1 is SGHRS and CDR2 is YFSETQ. The CDR3 nucleotides read TGCGCCAGCAGCTTTAGAGAGGGTGGTGAGCAGTACTTC. Its translation is CASSFREGGEQYF.